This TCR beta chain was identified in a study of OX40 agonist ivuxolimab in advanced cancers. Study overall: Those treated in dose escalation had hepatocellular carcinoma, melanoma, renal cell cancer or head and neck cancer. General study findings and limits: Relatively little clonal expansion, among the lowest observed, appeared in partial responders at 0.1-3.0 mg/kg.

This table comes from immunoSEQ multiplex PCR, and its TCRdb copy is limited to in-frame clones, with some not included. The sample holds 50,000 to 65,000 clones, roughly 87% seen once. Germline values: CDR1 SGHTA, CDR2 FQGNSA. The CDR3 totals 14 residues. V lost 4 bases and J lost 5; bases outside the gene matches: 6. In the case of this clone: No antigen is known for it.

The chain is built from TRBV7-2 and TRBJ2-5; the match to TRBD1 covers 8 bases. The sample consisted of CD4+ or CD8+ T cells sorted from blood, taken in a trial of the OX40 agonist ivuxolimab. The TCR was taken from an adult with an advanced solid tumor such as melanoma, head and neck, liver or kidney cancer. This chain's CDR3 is CASSSDRVVETQYF. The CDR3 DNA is TGTGCCAGCAGCTCGGACAGGGTAGTTGAGACCCAGTACTTC.